The 18 T cell receptor beta chains listed next were all sequenced from one sample in a study of T cell responses to AZD1222 COVID-19 vaccine. The assay was immunoSEQ multiplex PCR, and TCRdb's table has in-frame clones only and misses some. The sample lists roughly 120,000 clones, approximately 90% seen once, with approximately 17% in the top ten. The sequencing here drew on peripheral blood, taken on day 0 of AZD1222 vaccination. The receptors derive from an adult in good health.

The chain has TRBV7-8 and TRBJ1-6; D might be TRBD1 (6 bases). Germline values: CDR1 SGHVS, CDR2 FQNEAQ. The CDR3 runs 18 residues. Between the trimmed V and J ends, which lost 3 bases and 9 bases, there was a span of 24 bases. CDR3 nucleotide sequence: TGTGCCAGCAGCTTTGTGCCCTCCGAGCGGGGGCAAGGTTCACCCCTCCACTTT. Amino acid sequence: CASSFVPSERGQGSPLHF.

The chain carries TRBV7-9 and TRBJ2-3, with D possibly matching TRBD2 (5 bases). Trimming left V 1 base short and J 5 bases short, with 13 bases between. The CDR3 totals 15 residues. Germline CDR1 SEHNR, CDR2 FQNEAQ (reference sequence). CDR3 coding DNA: TGTGCCAGCAGCTTAGGTCGAGGGTTTGGAGATACGCAGTATTTT. Encoded protein: CASSLGRGFGDTQYF.

The chain couples TRBV7-2 to TRBJ1-5; TRBD1 aligns across 8 bases. V lost 5 bases to trimming and J lost 5 bases; unmatched junction nucleotides: 8. This CDR3 region has 15 residues. Germline V gene sequence: CDR1 SGHTA, CDR2 FQGNSA. The CDR3 coding sequence is TGTGCCAGCAGCATTGGGACAGGTTTTTATCAGCCCCAGCATTTT. Protein sequence: CASSIGTGFYQPQHF.

The genes are TRBV19 and TRBJ1-5; D is undetermined. V lost 1 base, J lost 6 bases, and 10 bases lay in between. This CDR3 is 14 amino acids long. Looked up from germline, CDR1 is LNHDA and CDR2 is SQIVND (reference sequence). This chain's CDR3 is CASSIGGAAQPQHF. CDR3 in DNA: TGTGCCAGTAGTATAGGGGGAGCGGCTCAGCCCCAGCATTTT.

The chain uses TRBV19 and TRBJ1-6, with D hard to call. The V gene lost 5 bases and the J gene lost 3 bases, with 8 bases spanning the gap. Germline CDR1 and CDR2: LNHDA and SQIVND (reference sequence). CDR3 length: 14 residues. The CDR3, as DNA: TGTGCCAGTAGTCGGGAGATCTATAATTCACCCCTCCACTTT. Its protein is CASSREIYNSPLHF.

This clone is a singleton in its sample. The chain has TRBV19 and TRBJ2-1, with 8 bases lining up with TRBD2. CDR3 size: 17 residues. V was pared by 3 bases and J by 4 bases, with 11 bases of the junction left unmatched. Germline CDR1 is LNHDA and CDR2 is SQIVND (reference sequence). CDR3 sequence: CASSIPPGRAFYNEQFF. For the CDR3, the DNA is TGTGCCAGTAGTATCCCCCCCGGGAGGGCCTTTTACAATGAGCAGTTCTTC. The variable domain in full, completed from reference TRBV19 and TRBJ2-1, reads DGGITQSPKYLFRKEGQNVTLSCEQNLNHDAMYWYRQDPGQGLRLIYYSQIVNDFQKGDIAEGYSVSREKKESFPLTVTSAQKNPTAFYLCASSIPPGRAFYNEQFFGPGTRLTVL.

This clone has only a few counts. The chain is built from TRBV9 and TRBJ1-6; tentatively, D is TRBD1 (5 bases). Trimming took 4 bases from V and 8 from J, leaving 22 bases between them. The CDR3 is 17 amino acids. Germline loops: CDR1 SGDLS, CDR2 YYNGEE. In DNA form, the CDR3 reads TGTGCCAGCAGCCCCCAAGGCGGCCCGGGGGTTTATTCACCCCTCCACTTT. Encoded protein: CASSPQGGPGVYSPLHF.

A single count supports this clone. The CDR3 DNA is TGTGCCACCAGTGATCCCCCGGGTTTCAATGAGCAGTTCTTC. Its translation is CATSDPPGFNEQFF. V is TRBV24-1 and J is TRBJ2-1, with D uncertain. CDR3 length equals 14 residues. Trimming removed 3 bases at V and 6 bases at J, with 11 bases between. CDR1 is KGHDR, CDR2 SFDVKD, per germline.

The gene calls are TRBV4-2 and TRBJ2-3, with a possible D match to TRBD2 (6 bases). V was pared by 3 bases and J by 0 bases, with 16 bases between. Germline V gene data show CDR1 as LGHNA and CDR2 as YNFKEQ. The CDR3 loop spans 17 amino acids. This CDR3 is CASSQEDISGSTDTQYF. The CDR3 coding sequence is TGTGCCAGCAGCCAGGAAGATATTAGCGGTAGCACAGATACGCAGTATTTT.

This clone occurred once. The chain uses TRBV24-1 and TRBJ1-4; 7 positions agree with TRBD1. Unmatched junction bases numbered 4, after V lost 5 bases and J lost 5 bases. Germline-derived CDR1 and CDR2 are KGHDR and SFDVKD. The CDR3 runs to 14 residues. The CDR3 coding sequence is TGTGCCACCAGTGCGAGGGGGCGGAATGAAAAACTGTTTTTT. It translates to CATSARGRNEKLFF.

This chain connects TRBV7-9 to TRBJ2-1; D possibly corresponds to TRBD2 (5 bases). The CDR3 runs 14 residues. V was pared by 3 bases and J by 0 bases, with 6 bases between. Germline CDR1 SEHNR, CDR2 FQNEAQ (reference sequence). CDR3 DNA: TGTGCCAGCAGCTTTGAGGGCTCCTACAATGAGCAGTTCTTC. The encoded protein is CASSFEGSYNEQFF. Based on the CDR3 plus reference TRBV7-9 and TRBJ2-1, the full variable domain is DTGVSQNPRHKITKRGQNVTFRCDPISEHNRLYWYRQTLGQGPEFLTYFQNEAQLEKSRLLSDRFSAERPKGSFSTLEIQRTEQGDSAMYLCASSFEGSYNEQFFGPGTRLTVL.

This chain connects TRBV18 to TRBJ1-2; D perhaps matches TRBD1 (5 bases). The CDR3 spans 14 residues. Germline assignment: CDR1 KGHSH and CDR2 LQKENI. Trimming stripped 4 bases from V and 4 bases from J, with 13 bases between. The CDR3 sequence: CASSLTGDSYGYTF. CDR3 nucleotide sequence: TGTGCCAGCTCACTAACGGGGGACTCCTATGGCTACACCTTC.

The CDR3 DNA reads as TGTGCCAGCAGCTTAGAGACAGCGGGGCTCAATGAGCAGTTCTTC. Protein: CASSLETAGLNEQFF. The chain joins TRBV11-3 to TRBJ2-1, with 7 bases that match TRBD2. J lost 6 bases, V lost 0 bases, and 5 bases had no gene match. CDR1 and CDR2 from the germline V gene are SGHNT and YENEEA. The CDR3 spans 15 residues.

This rearrangement joins TRBV20-1 to TRBJ2-5; no clear D gene. Germline CDR1 and CDR2: DFQATT and SNEGSKA (reference sequence). Trimming shortened V by 1 base and J by 4 bases, and 4 bases separated the two germline ends. The CDR3 contains 11 residues. The CDR3 region is CSARVTETQYF. The CDR3 nucleotides read TGCAGTGCTAGAGTAACAGAGACCCAGTACTTC.

V and J are TRBV19 and TRBJ1-5, with D hard to call. The CDR3 covers 12 residues. CDR1 and CDR2 from the germline V gene are LNHDA and SQIVND (reference sequence). V was pared by 3 bases and J by 6 bases, with 6 bases between. Here the CDR3 reads CASSMNSQPQHF. The CDR3 DNA reads TGTGCCAGTAGTATGAATTCTCAGCCCCAGCATTTT. Full variable domain (outside the CDR3, taken from reference TRBV19 and TRBJ1-5): DGGITQSPKYLFRKEGQNVTLSCEQNLNHDAMYWYRQDPGQGLRLIYYSQIVNDFQKGDIAEGYSVSREKKESFPLTVTSAQKNPTAFYLCASSMNSQPQHFGDGTRLSIL.

V usage is TRBV10-2 and J usage is TRBJ2-7; 9 bases agree with TRBD2. After removal of 6 bases from V and 0 bases from J, the junction contained 9 bases not matched to a gene. This CDR3 spans 16 amino acids. The V gene's germline CDR1 is WSHSY and CDR2 SAAADI. The CDR3 region is CASRATSGRSSYEQYV. CDR3 DNA: TGCGCCAGCAGAGCCACAAGCGGGAGGAGCTCCTACGAGCAGTACGTC.

This chain joins TRBV3-1 (or the pseudogene TRBV3-2) and TRBJ1-6, with TRBD1 matching over 11 bases. This CDR3 is 14 amino acids long. The J segment lost 9 bases and the V segment lost 7 bases, leaving 5 bases of the junction unmatched. CDR1 and CDR2 from the germline V gene are LGHDT and YNNKEL (reference sequence). CDR3 residues: CASTTDRGPSPLHF. The CDR3 DNA is TGTGCCAGCACCACGGACAGGGGGCCTTCACCCCTCCACTTT.

The chain couples TRBV5-1 to TRBJ2-5; 10 bases map to TRBD2. The CDR3 covers 20 residues. Looked up from germline, CDR1 is SGHRS and CDR2 is YFSETQ. The ends lost 0 bases at V and 5 bases at J; junction bases unmatched: 19. This CDR3 is CASSLAWSSGSWGTRETQYF. The CDR3 DNA reads TGCGCCAGCAGCTTGGCCTGGTCTAGCGGGAGCTGGGGAACACGGGAGACCCAGTACTTC.